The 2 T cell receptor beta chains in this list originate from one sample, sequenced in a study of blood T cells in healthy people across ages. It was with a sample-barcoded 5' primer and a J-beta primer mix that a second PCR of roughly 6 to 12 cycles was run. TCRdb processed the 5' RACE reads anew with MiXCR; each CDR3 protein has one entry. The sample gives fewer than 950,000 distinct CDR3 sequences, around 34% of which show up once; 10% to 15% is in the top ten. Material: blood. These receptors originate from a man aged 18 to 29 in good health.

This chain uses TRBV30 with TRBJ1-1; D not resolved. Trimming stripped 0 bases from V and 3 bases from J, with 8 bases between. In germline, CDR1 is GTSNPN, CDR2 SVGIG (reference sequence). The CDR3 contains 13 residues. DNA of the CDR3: TGTGCCTGGAGTGTAAGCTGGGACACTGAAGCTTTCTTT. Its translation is CAWSVSWDTEAFF.

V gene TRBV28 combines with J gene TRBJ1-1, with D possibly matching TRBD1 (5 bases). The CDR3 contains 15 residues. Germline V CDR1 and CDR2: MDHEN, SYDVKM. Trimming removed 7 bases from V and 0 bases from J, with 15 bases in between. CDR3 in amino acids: CASTRDAAMNTEAFF. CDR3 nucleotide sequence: TGTGCCAGCACCAGGGACGCCGCCATGAACACTGAAGCTTTCTTT.